The clone carrying this T cell receptor (beta chain) was seen only a few times. Its antigen is not known. This sample was included in a study of read filtering for tumor transcriptome and immune sequencing. Broader study findings: Single-read clonotypes: roughly 80% of IR-seq clonotypes (about 3.5% of reads), about 70% of RNA-seq clonotypes (under 50% of reads).

Trimming removed 4 bases from V and 2 bases from J, with 17 bases in between. The CDR3 is 17 residues long. Per germline, CDR1 LNHDA and CDR2 SQIVND (reference sequence). From 300 to 450 ng of RNA, a library with molecular barcoded alpha/delta and beta/gamma adaptors was made. MiXCR, applied by TCRdb to the reads, yields one record per CDR3 protein. The table lists some 41,000 distinct CDR3 sequences, roughly 12% of them singletons. This TCR came from a donor aged 40 or over with multiple myeloma. This sequence joins TRBV19 and TRBJ2-2; no clear D gene. The material sequenced was a population of CD138-negative cells sorted from bone marrow. CDR3 nucleotide sequence: TGTGCCAGTAGTAGTATACGGGCAGCCATAAACACCGGGGAGCTGTTTTTT. Its protein is CASSSIRAAINTGELFF. Combining the CDR3 with reference TRBV19 and TRBJ2-2 gives the whole variable domain DGGITQSPKYLFRKEGQNVTLSCEQNLNHDAMYWYRQDPGQGLRLIYYSQIVNDFQKGDIAEGYSVSREKKESFPLTVTSAQKNPTAFYLCASSSIRAAINTGELFFGEGSRLTVL.